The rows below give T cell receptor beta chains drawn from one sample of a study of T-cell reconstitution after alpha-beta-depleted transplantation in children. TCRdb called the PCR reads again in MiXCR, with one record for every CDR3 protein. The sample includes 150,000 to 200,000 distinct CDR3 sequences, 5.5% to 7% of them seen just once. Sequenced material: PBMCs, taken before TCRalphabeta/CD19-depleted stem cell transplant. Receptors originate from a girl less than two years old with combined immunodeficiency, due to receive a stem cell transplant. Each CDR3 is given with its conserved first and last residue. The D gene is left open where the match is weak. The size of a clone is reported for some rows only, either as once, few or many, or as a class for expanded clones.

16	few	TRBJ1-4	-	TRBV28	TGTGCCAGCCCCCGGAGTGTTGGGGGGCTGAATGAAAAACTGTTTTTT	CASPRSVGGLNEKLFF
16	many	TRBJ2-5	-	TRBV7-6	TGTGCCAGCAGCTTAGCCAGACTAGAATTTCAAGAGACCCAGTACTTC	CASSLARLEFQETQYF
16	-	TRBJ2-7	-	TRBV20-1	TGCAGTGCTCTTCTCGGGACAACCTTCTTACCCTACGAGCAGTACTTC	CSALLGTTFLPYEQYF
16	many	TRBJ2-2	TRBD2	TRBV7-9	TGTGCCAGCAGCTCAAAGGCTAGCGGGACCACCGGGGAGCTGTTTTTT	CASSSKASGTTGELFF
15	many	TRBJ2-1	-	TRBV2	TGTGCCAGCATATTAGTAGACCCCTCCTACAATGAGCAGTTCTTC	CASILVDPSYNEQFF
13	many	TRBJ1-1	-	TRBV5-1	TGCGCCAGCAGCCTGGACGTGAACACTGAAGCTTTCTTT	CASSLDVNTEAFF
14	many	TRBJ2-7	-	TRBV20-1	TGCAGTGCTAGAGGCTCAAAGGCTGGATACGAGCAGTACTTC	CSARGSKAGYEQYF
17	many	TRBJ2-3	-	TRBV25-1	TGTGCCAGCAGTGACGGTATTATCTGGCGGGGCACAGATACGCAGTATTTT	CASSDGIIWRGTDTQYF
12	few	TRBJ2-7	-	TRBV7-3	TGTGCCAGCAGCTTCCCCCGACGCGAGCAGTACTTC	CASSFPRREQYF
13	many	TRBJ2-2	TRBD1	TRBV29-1	TGCAGCGTTGTGATACAGGGGGCCGGGGAGCTGTTTTTT	CSVVIQGAGELFF
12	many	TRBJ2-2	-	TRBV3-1	TGTGCCAGCAGCCAATTGGCCGGGGAGCTGTTTTTT	CASSQLAGELFF
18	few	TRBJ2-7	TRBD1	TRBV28	TGTGCCAGCAGTTTATTTAGTCTCCGGGACAGGGGGCGTTACGAGCAGTACTTC	CASSLFSLRDRGRYEQYF
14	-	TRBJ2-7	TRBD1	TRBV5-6	TGTGCCAGCAGCCGATTTACAGGGGTCCCCGAGCAGTACTTC	CASSRFTGVPEQYF